This T cell receptor (beta chain) originates from a study of OX40 agonist ivuxolimab in advanced cancers. Study summary: Earlier anti-PD-1, anti-PD-L1 or anti-CTLA-4 therapy was permitted; about 39% had received some.

Between the trimmed V and J ends, which lost 7 bases and 0 bases, there was a span of 12 bases. Germline V gene lookup returns CDR1 SQVTM and CDR2 ANQGSEA. The CDR3 has 13 residues. The assay was immunoSEQ multiplex PCR, and TCRdb's table has in-frame clones only and misses some. The sample holds about 81,000 clones, about 92% seen once. This clonotype originated in an adult with an advanced solid tumor such as melanoma, head and neck, liver or kidney cancer. The sample here was CD4+ or CD8+ T cells sorted from blood, taken in a trial of the OX40 agonist ivuxolimab. The genes are TRBV29-1 and TRBJ1-2, with D tentatively TRBD1 (5 bases). The DNA for the CDR3 is TGCAGCGGGGGGGACGGAACTAACTATGGCTACACCTTC. Translating gives CSGGDGTNYGYTF.